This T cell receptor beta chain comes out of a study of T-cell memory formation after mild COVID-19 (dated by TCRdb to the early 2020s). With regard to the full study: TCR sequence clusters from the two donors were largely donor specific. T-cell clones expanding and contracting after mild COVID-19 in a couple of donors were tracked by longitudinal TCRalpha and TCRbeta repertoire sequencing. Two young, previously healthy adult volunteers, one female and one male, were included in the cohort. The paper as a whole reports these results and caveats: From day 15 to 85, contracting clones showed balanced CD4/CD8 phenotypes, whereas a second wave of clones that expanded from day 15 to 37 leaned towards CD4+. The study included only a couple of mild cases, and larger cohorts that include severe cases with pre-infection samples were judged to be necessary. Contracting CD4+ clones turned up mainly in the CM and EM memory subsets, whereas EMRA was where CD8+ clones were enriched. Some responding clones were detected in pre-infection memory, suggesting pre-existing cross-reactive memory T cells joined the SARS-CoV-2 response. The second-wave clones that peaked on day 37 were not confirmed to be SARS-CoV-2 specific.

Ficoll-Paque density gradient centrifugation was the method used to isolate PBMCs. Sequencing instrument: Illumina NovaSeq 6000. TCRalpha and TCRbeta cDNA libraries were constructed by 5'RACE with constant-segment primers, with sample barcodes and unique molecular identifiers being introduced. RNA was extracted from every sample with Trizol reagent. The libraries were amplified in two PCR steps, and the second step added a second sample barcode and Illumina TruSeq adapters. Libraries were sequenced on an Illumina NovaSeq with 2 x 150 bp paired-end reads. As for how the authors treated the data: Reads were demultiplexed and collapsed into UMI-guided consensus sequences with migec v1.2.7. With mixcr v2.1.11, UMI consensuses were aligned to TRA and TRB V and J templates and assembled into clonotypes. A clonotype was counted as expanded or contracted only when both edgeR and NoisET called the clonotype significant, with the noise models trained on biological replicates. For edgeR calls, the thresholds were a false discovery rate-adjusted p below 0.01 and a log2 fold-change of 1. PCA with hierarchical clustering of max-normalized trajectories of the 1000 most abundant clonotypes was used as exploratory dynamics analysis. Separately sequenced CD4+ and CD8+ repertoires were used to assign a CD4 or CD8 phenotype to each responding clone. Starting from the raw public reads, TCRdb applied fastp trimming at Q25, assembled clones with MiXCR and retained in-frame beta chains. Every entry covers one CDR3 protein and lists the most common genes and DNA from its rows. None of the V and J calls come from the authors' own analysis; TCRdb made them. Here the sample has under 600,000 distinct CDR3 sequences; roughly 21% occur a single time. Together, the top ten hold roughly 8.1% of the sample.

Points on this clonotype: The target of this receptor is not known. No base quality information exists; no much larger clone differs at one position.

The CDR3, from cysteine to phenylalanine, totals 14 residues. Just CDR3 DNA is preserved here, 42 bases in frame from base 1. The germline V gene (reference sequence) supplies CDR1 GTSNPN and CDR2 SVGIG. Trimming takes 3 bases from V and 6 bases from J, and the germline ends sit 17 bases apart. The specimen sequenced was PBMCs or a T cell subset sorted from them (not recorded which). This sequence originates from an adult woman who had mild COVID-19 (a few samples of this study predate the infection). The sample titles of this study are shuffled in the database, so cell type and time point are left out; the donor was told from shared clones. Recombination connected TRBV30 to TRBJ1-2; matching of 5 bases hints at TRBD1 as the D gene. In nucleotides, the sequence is TGTGCCTGGAGACTCAGGGATACATGGGATGGCTACACCTTC. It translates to CAWRLRDTWDGYTF.